These T cell receptor beta chains were read from a single sample in a study of cytomegalovirus exposure and HLA in healthy donors. Assay: immunoSEQ multiplex PCR; the TCRdb copy retains only in-frame clones and omits some. Among some 98,000 clones, 81% were seen once, and the ten largest hold more than 1.4%. The sample consisted of PBMCs. The receptors derive from a man aged 35 to 55 in good health and CMV-seronegative. CDR3s include the opening cysteine and the closing phenylalanine or tryptophan. The order of the fields is V gene, D gene, J gene, clone size, CDR3 DNA, CDR3 protein. A D gene is named only where the DNA matches it firmly. Part of the rows lack a size; the others show once, few, many or a class for expanded clones.

TRBV7-3	TRBD2	TRBJ2-3	-	TGTGCCAGCAGCTGGATAGCGGGAAGCACAGATACGCAGTATTTT	CASSWIAGSTDTQYF
TRBV7-8	-	TRBJ1-3	-	TGTGCCAGCAGCTTAGGTACAGCTCCTGGAAACACCATATATTTT	CASSLGTAPGNTIYF
TRBV27	-	TRBJ1-3	-	TGTGCCAGCAGTTTCACACCTTCTGGAAACACCATATATTTT	CASSFTPSGNTIYF
TRBV4-3	TRBD2	TRBJ2-5	-	TGCGCCAGCAGTCATAAAAGGACTAGCGGGCAAGAGACCCAGTACTTC	CASSHKRTSGQETQYF
TRBV19	-	TRBJ1-5	-	TGTGCCAGTAGTATTCGGGGTATCGGTCAGCCCCAGCATTTT	CASSIRGIGQPQHF
TRBV19	-	TRBJ2-7	once	TGTGCCAGTAGTATAATTGGGGGCGGTTACGAGCAGTACTTC	CASSIIGGGYEQYF
TRBV6-5	-	TRBJ1-3	few	TGTGCCAGCAGTTGGAGCCCTGGAAACACCATATATTTT	CASSWSPGNTIYF
TRBV7-2	-	TRBJ2-1	-	TGTGCCAGCAGCCCGCAGGGTAGCTCCTACAATGAGCAGTTCTTC	CASSPQGSSYNEQFF
TRBV7-3	-	TRBJ1-5	-	TGTGCCGGAACAACCACAGGGAAGCCCCAGCATTTT	CAGTTTGKPQHF
TRBV27	-	TRBJ1-5	few	TGTGCCAGCAGTTTAGAGGGCACAGCTAATCAGCCCCAGCATTTT	CASSLEGTANQPQHF
TRBV5-1	TRBD1	TRBJ1-1	-	TGCGCCAGCAGCCTCAGAAGGACAGGGGGCACTGAAGCTTTCTTT	CASSLRRTGGTEAFF
TRBV11-2	-	TRBJ2-2	-	TGTGCCAGCAGCTTACAGGTATCAACGAACACCGGGGAGCTGTTTTTT	CASSLQVSTNTGELFF
TRBV5-8	TRBD1	TRBJ2-7	-	TGTGCCAGCAGCGACGGGACAGTTAGCTCCTACGAGCAGTACTTC	CASSDGTVSSYEQYF
TRBV2	-	TRBJ2-7	-	TGTGCCAGCAGTGTTTTCGGGGGGCTGGCAGGGAACGATTTTTCCTACGAGCAGTACTTC	CASSVFGGLAGNDFSYEQYF
TRBV27	TRBD1	TRBJ1-5	-	TGTGCCAGCAGTTACAGGGGGGGGCAGCCCCAGCATTTT	CASSYRGGQPQHF
TRBV7-9	-	TRBJ2-3	few	TGTGCCAGCAGCTTCCTAGCTAGCGCAGATACGCAGTATTTT	CASSFLASADTQYF
TRBV10-3	TRBD2	TRBJ2-7	-	TGTGCCATCAGTGAGTCTGGGACTAGCGGTTGCGAGCAGTACTTC	CAISESGTSGCEQYF
TRBV30	-	TRBJ1-2	once	TGTGCCTGGAGTGTGTGGCAGGGAAGTGGCTACACCTTC	CAWSVWQGSGYTF
TRBV19	-	TRBJ1-1	few	TGTGCCAGTGGGGCGGGATGGAACACTGAAGCTTTCTTT	CASGAGWNTEAFF
TRBV2	TRBD2	TRBJ2-1	-	TGTGCCAGCAAAACTAGCGGGGTAGATGAGCAGTTCTTC	CASKTSGVDEQFF
TRBV4-3	-	TRBJ1-4	few	TGCGCCAGCAGCCAAGATTGGGCCAATGAAAAACTGTTTTTT	CASSQDWANEKLFF
TRBV4-1	-	TRBJ1-1	-	TGCGCCAGCAGCCAAGAATGGAGCAGCCTGAACACTGAAGCTTTCTTT	CASSQEWSSLNTEAFF
TRBV6-5	-	TRBJ2-5	few	TGTGCCAGCAACCGGGACACCCAGGCGGAGACCCAGTACTTC	CASNRDTQAETQYF
TRBV11-3	-	TRBJ2-1	-	TGTGCCAGCAGCAGGTGGGCGAACGAGCAGTTCTTC	CASSRWANEQFF
TRBV10-3	TRBD1	TRBJ2-6	-	TGTGCCATCAGTGCAACCGGGACAGGGGGCTCTGGGGCCAACGTCCTGACTTTC	CAISATGTGGSGANVLTF
TRBV19	TRBD2	TRBJ2-1	few	TGTGCCAGTGGGGGGGTTGAGCAGTTCTTC	CASGGVEQFF
TRBV7-8	-	TRBJ1-3	-	TGTGCCAGCAGCTTAGTGTACAGGGCCAGCTCTGGAAACACCATATATTTT	CASSLVYRASSGNTIYF
TRBV7-6	-	TRBJ2-3	few	TGTGCCAGCAGCTTAGCGTCGGGGTCGGATACGCAGTATTTT	CASSLASGSDTQYF
TRBV7-8	-	TRBJ2-7	-	TGTGCCAGCAGCTTAAGGGGTGTGAACGAGCAGTACTTC	CASSLRGVNEQYF
TRBV4-1	TRBD1	TRBJ2-7	-	TGCGCCAGCAGCCATTTTTTGAGGGGGCTCGAGCAGTACTTC	CASSHFLRGLEQYF
TRBV11-2	-	TRBJ2-7	-	TGTGCCAGCAGCTTCGGGCAGGGTATTTACTACGAGCAGTACTTC	CASSFGQGIYYEQYF
TRBV10-1	TRBD1	TRBJ1-1	-	TGCGCCAGCAGTGCAGGGGGGTTGAACACTGAAGCTTTCTTT	CASSAGGLNTEAFF
TRBV5-6	-	TRBJ2-7	-	TGTGCCAGCAGCTTGAGGCAGGGAGGATACGAGCAGTACTTC	CASSLRQGGYEQYF